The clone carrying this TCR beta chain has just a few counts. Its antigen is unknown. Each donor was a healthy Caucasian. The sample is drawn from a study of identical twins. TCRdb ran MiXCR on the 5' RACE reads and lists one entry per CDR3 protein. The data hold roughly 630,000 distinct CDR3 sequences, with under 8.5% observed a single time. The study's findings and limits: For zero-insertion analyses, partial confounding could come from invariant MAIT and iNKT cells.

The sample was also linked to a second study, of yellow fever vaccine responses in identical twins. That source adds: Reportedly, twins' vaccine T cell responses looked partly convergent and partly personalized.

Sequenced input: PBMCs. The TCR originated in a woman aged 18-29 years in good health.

CDR3 in amino acids: CSARRGTDGAGELFF. In DNA form, the CDR3 reads TGCAGTGCTAGACGGGGGACTGACGGCGCCGGGGAGCTGTTTTTT. The chain uses TRBV20-1 and TRBJ2-2, with D possibly matching TRBD2 (6 bases). This CDR3 is built from 15 residues. The germline gives CDR1 DFQATT, CDR2 SNEGSKA (reference sequence). With 2 bases removed from V and 6 bases from J, the gap between germline ends came to 16 bases.